Included here is one TCR beta chain sequence, with context. This sample is drawn from a study of blood T cell repertoires in COVID-19. Study at large: The cDNA or gDNA used as material had been derived from T cells, B-cell-depleted T cells, or PBMCs.

The CDR3 has 12 amino acids. The germline CDR1 and CDR2 sequences are MDHEN and SYDVKM. Trimming took 4 bases from V and 7 from J, leaving 10 bases between them. Per the original methods: Amplifying reference gene primers gave estimates of nucleated cell counts. Sequenced by immunoSEQ multiplex PCR; TCRdb stores in-frame clones only, minus some. D and trimming were read from the DNA, whereas the V and J calls and clone size are those reported in that table. This sample has about 87,000 clones, with around three quarters found just once. J is TRBJ1-2 and V is TRBV28; D remains unclear. The clonotype originates from a woman aged 45-60 years with acute or convalescent COVID-19. Input material: peripheral blood. The CDR3: CASSWGVVGYTF. The CDR3 region has the DNA TGTGCCAGCAGTTGGGGAGTCGTTGGCTACACCTTC.